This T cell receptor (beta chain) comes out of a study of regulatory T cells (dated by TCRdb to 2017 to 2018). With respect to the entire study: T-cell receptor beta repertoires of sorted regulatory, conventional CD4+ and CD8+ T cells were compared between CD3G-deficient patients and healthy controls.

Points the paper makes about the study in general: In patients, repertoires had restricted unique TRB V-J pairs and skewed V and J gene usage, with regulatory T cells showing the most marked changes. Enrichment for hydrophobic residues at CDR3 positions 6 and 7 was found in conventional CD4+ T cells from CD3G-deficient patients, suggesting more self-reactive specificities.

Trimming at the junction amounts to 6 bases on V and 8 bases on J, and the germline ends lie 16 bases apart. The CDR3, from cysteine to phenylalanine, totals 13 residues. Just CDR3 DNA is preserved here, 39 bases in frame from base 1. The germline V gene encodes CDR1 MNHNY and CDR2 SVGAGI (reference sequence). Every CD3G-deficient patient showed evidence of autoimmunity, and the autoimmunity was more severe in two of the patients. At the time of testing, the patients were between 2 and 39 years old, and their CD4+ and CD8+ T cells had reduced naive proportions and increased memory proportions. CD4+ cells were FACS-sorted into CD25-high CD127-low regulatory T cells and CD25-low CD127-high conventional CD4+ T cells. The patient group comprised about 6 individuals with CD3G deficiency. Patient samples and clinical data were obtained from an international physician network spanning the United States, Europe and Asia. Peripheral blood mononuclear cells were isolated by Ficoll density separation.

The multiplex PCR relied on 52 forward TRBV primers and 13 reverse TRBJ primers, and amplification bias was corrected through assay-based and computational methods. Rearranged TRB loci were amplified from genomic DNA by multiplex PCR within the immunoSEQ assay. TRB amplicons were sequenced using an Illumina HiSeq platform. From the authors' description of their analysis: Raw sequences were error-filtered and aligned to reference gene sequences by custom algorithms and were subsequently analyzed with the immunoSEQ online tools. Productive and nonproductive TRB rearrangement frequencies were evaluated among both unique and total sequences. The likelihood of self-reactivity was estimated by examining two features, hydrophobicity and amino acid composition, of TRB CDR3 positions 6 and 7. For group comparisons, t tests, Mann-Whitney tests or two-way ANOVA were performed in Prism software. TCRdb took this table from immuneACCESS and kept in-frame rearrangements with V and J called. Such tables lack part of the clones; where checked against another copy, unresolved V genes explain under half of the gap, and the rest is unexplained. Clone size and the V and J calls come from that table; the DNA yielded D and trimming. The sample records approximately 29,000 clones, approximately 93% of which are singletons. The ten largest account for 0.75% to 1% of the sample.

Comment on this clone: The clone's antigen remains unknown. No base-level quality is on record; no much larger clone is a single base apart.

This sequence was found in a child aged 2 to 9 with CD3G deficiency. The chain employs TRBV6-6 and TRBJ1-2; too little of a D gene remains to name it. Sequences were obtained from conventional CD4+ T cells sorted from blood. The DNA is TGTGCCAGCAGCTCCGAAGGACCAGGAGGCTACACCTTC. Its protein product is CASSSEGPGGYTF.